These T cell receptor beta chains were read from a single sample in a study of graft-versus-host responses after intestinal transplantation. These receptors' targets are unknown. Only in-frame clones appear in the TCRdb table, and some are missing; sequencing was by immunoSEQ multiplex PCR. Altogether almost 85,000 clones are present, about nine tenths being singletons, with the ten largest covering approximately 0.1%. Material: unstimulated CD4+ T cells sorted from spleen or lymph node cells, obtained before intestinal transplant. Receptors originate from a human donor who received an intestinal transplant. Both conserved end residues are part of each CDR3. A D gene is named only where the DNA matches it firmly. A clone size is listed for some rows: how often the clone was seen (once, few, many), or a class if it is expanded.

J gene | V gene | clone size | D gene | CDR3 DNA | CDR3 protein
TRBJ2-1 | TRBV2 | . | TRBD2 | TGTGCCAGCAGATCGACTAGCGGGGGCTACAATGAGCAGTTCTTC | CASRSTSGGYNEQFF
TRBJ2-7 | TRBV7-2 | . | TRBD2 | TGTGCCAGCAGCTTAAGCGGGGGGCCCTCCTACGAGCAGTACTTC | CASSLSGGPSYEQYF
TRBJ2-5 | TRBV7-2 | . | TRBD1 | TGTGCCAGCAGCCCGGGACAGGGGGCGGGAGAGCAGTACTTC | CASSPGQGAGEQYF
TRBJ1-1 | TRBV11-3 | . | . | TGTGCCAGCAGCTTACAAACCTACAGGAGTAACACTGAAGCTTTCTTT | CASSLQTYRSNTEAFF
TRBJ1-1 | TRBV5-1 | . | . | TGCGCCAGCAGCCCAACAACAGAGTTCAACACTGAAGCTTTCTTT | CASSPTTEFNTEAFF
TRBJ1-2 | TRBV21-1 | . | . | TGTGCCAGCAGCAAATCGACAGTTTACAATGGCTACACCTTC | CASSKSTVYNGYTF
TRBJ1-6 | TRBV7-2 | . | . | TGTGCCAGCAGCTTAGAGGCCGGGACACCGTTCTCACCCCTCCACTTT | CASSLEAGTPFSPLHF
TRBJ2-5 | TRBV2 | . | . | TGTGCCAGCAAGGGGGAGGGAGAGACCCAGTACTTC | CASKGEGETQYF
TRBJ2-1 | TRBV27 | . | . | TGTGCCAGCAGTCCGGGGGAGGGGCGGGGGCCCTACAATGAGCAGTTCTTC | CASSPGEGRGPYNEQFF
TRBJ1-1 | TRBV2 | few | TRBD1 | TGTGCCAGCAGTGAGCGACAGGGGAGGAACACTGAAGCTTTCTTT | CASSERQGRNTEAFF
TRBJ1-3 | TRBV7-9 | . | . | TGTGCCAGCAGCTTCGGGGGCTCTGGAAACACCATATATTTT | CASSFGGSGNTIYF
TRBJ1-6 | TRBV28 | . | . | TGTGCCAGCAGTTTATCCGATACTGTGGCCCTCCACTTT | CASSLSDTVALHF
TRBJ2-7 | TRBV19 | . | . | TGTGCCAGTAGTACCTCGGGGGGCCCCTACGAGCAGTACTTC | CASSTSGGPYEQYF
TRBJ2-6 | TRBV7-9 | . | . | TGTGCCAGCAGCCCATCTGGGGCCAACGTCCTGACTTTC | CASSPSGANVLTF
TRBJ1-4 | TRBV6-1 | few | . | TGTGCCAGCAGTGAAAACCGGTTTGCTCAGGACAGACCTGAAAAACTGTTTTTT | CASSENRFAQDRPEKLFF
TRBJ2-1 | TRBV18 | . | TRBD2 | TGTGCCAGCTCACCCCTAGCGGGGGGATACAATGAGCAGTTCTTC | CASSPLAGGYNEQFF
TRBJ2-1 | TRBV30 | . | TRBD1 | TGTGCCTGGAGCGACAGGGGGTCGCTCGATGAGCAGTTCTTC | CAWSDRGSLDEQFF
TRBJ1-2 | TRBV30 | . | . | TGTGCCTGGAGGGGCGACAGGTGGAGTGGCTACACCTTC | CAWRGDRWSGYTF
TRBJ1-2 | TRBV30 | . | . | TGTGCCTGGAGTGTTACAACATTTAATGGCTACACCTTC | CAWSVTTFNGYTF
TRBJ2-7 | TRBV10-3 | . | TRBD1 | TGTGCCATCAGTGAGTCGTTGAGGGGGCCCTACGAGCAGTACTTC | CAISESLRGPYEQYF
TRBJ1-2 | TRBV11-2 | . | TRBD1 | TGTGCCAGCAGCTCGACTTTCTCGACAGGGGCCCTACCTTATGGCTACACCTTC | CASSSTFSTGALPYGYTF
TRBJ1-2 | TRBV7-2 | few | . | TGTGCCAGCAGCTTAGCGGGGGCCGAGAGAGGCTACACCTTC | CASSLAGAERGYTF
TRBJ1-1 | TRBV6-5 | . | . | TGTGCCAGCAGTTACAGGGGTACGAACACTGAAGCTTTCTTT | CASSYRGTNTEAFF
TRBJ2-3 | TRBV2 | . | TRBD2 | TGTGCCAGCAGTGATGTGGGGGGGGGTACAGATACGCAGTATTTT | CASSDVGGGTDTQYF
TRBJ2-3 | TRBV5-5 | once | . | TGTGCCAGCAGCTTGAGCACCAGCACAGATACGCAGTATTTT | CASSLSTSTDTQYF
TRBJ2-1 | TRBV7-8 | . | . | TGTGCCAGCAGCTTGAACAGGGCTGATGAGCAGTTCTTC | CASSLNRADEQFF
TRBJ2-7 | TRBV29-1 | . | TRBD2 | TGCAGCGTTGATGGTAGCGGGGGTTACGAGCAGTACTTC | CSVDGSGGYEQYF
TRBJ2-2 | TRBV6-1 | . | TRBD1 | TGTGCCAGCCTGGCACAGGGGGCAGGCGGGGAGCTGTTTTTT | CASLAQGAGGELFF
TRBJ1-5 | TRBV7-2 | . | TRBD1 | TGTGCCAGCAGCTCACCAGGGGGCGCTGGCAATCAGCCCCAGCATTTT | CASSSPGGAGNQPQHF
TRBJ2-2 | TRBV4-3 | once | TRBD2 | TGCGCCAGCAGCCAAAATAGCGGGGGATCAACTGGGGAGCTGTTTTTT | CASSQNSGGSTGELFF
TRBJ1-5 | TRBV11-2 | . | TRBD1 | TGTGCCAGCAGCTTACGACAGGGGCAGCCCCAGCATTTT | CASSLRQGQPQHF
TRBJ1-4 | TRBV25-1 | once | TRBD1 | TGTGCCAGCAGTGACGCGACAGGGACAGGAGAAAAACTGTTTTTT | CASSDATGTGEKLFF
TRBJ2-3 | TRBV5-1 | . | . | TGCGCCAGCAGCTTGGGTCCAGCAGATACGCAGTATTTT | CASSLGPADTQYF